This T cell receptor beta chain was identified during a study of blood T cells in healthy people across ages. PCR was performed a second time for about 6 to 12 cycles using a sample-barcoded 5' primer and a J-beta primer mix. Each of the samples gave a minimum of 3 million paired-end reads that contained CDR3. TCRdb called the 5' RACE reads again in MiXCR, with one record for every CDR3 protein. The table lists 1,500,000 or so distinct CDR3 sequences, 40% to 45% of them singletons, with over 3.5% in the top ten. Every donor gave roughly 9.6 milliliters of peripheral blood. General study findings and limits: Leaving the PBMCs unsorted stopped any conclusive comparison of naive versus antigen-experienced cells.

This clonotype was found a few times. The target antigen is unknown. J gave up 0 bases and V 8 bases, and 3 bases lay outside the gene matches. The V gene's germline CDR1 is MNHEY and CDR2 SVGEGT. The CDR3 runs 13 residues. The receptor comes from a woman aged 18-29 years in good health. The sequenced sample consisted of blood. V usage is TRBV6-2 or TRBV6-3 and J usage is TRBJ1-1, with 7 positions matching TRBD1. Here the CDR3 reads CASSGGMNTEAFF. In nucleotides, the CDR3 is TGTGCCAGCTCAGGGGGTATGAACACTGAAGCTTTCTTT.